This passage covers 9 T cell receptor beta chains from one sample sequenced in a study of shared clonotypes between healthy human individuals. Using immunoSEQ multiplex PCR, the repertoire was profiled, and TCRdb retains in-frame clones only, with some absent. The profile shows 2 million to 2.5 million clones, over 90% of them singletons. Sequencing input: naive CD4+ T cells from PBMCs. The subset here: CD45RA+ positively selected. The receptors here all came from a man between 18 and 35 years old in good health. Some clones in this sample may be carry-over from other donors' samples.

The J gene is TRBJ2-7, the V gene TRBV5-4, with D hard to call. The germline V gene encodes CDR1 SGHNT and CDR2 YYREEE (reference sequence). The CDR3 consists of 13 residues. V was cut by 1 base and J by 2 bases, with 7 bases left in between. The CDR3 region is CASSLKTTYEQYF. The CDR3 coding sequence is TGTGCCAGCAGCTTGAAGACGACCTACGAGCAGTACTTC.

The chain couples TRBV19 to TRBJ1-5, with D tentatively TRBD1 (5 bases). The CDR3 is 18 residues long. Per germline, CDR1 LNHDA and CDR2 SQIVND (reference sequence). V was shortened by 4 bases and J by 0 bases, with 19 bases between the two germline ends. The CDR3 coding sequence is TGTGCCAGTAGTAGGCTGGACACCATCCTTAGTAGCAATCAGCCCCAGCATTTT. It encodes CASSRLDTILSSNQPQHF.

This clone was counted a single time. The V call is TRBV7-9, the J call TRBJ1-1, with TRBD1 identical over 8 bases. V gave up 7 bases and J gave up 0 bases; unmatched junction bases: 7. Germline CDR1 is SEHNR and CDR2 is FQNEAQ (reference sequence). The CDR3 extends over 15 amino acids. CDR3 DNA: TGTGCCAGCAAACCTCAGGGGGCGCTGAACACTGAAGCTTTCTTT. Protein sequence: CASKPQGALNTEAFF.

This sequence joins TRBV6-5 and TRBJ1-1; D may be TRBD1 (5 bases). Germline V CDR1 and CDR2: MNHEY, SVGAGI. V lost 2 bases, J lost 1 base, and 8 bases lay in between. This CDR3 spans 14 amino acids. This CDR3 reads CASSYATGNTEAFF. In DNA form, the CDR3 reads TGTGCCAGCAGTTACGCAACAGGGAACACTGAAGCTTTCTTT.

With regard to this clone: This CDR3 is also generated by other DNA sequences in the sample. The CDR3 here is CASSFGPSGNTIYF. CDR3 sequence (DNA): TGTGCCAGCAGCTTCGGACCCTCTGGAAACACCATATATTTT. V gene TRBV5-4 combines with J gene TRBJ1-3; D is undetermined. V gave up 2 bases and J gave up 0 bases, with 6 bases separating them. CDR1 is SGHNT and CDR2 is YYREEE in the germline V gene (reference sequence). The CDR3 runs to 14 residues. Using reference TRBV5-4 and TRBJ1-3 for the parts outside the CDR3, the full variable domain is ETGVTQSPTHLIKTRGQQVTLRCSSQSGHNTVSWYQQALGQGPQFIFQYYREEENGRGNFPPRFSGLQFPNYSSELNVNALELDDSALYLCASSFGPSGNTIYFGEGSWLTVV.

Concerning this clone itself: This specimen includes other DNA sequences encoding the same CDR3. The chain couples TRBV18 to TRBJ1-5; D uncertain. The germline V and J ends were trimmed by 2 bases and 2 bases, with 10 bases remaining between them. CDR1 is KGHSH, CDR2 LQKENI, per germline. This CDR3 contains 15 residues. The CDR3 here is CASSPGSGGNQPQHF. The CDR3 coding sequence is TGTGCCAGCTCACCAGGGAGTGGGGGCAATCAGCCCCAGCATTTT.

This chain links TRBV12-5 with TRBJ1-2; 10 nucleotides match TRBD1. V shed 0 bases and J 5 bases; nucleotides not matched to a gene: 6. This CDR3 has 16 amino acids. The V gene's germline CDR1 is LGHNT and CDR2 FRNRAP. CDR3 loop: CASGLVLGQGKYGYTF. As DNA, the CDR3 is TGTGCTAGTGGTTTGGTACTGGGACAGGGGAAATATGGCTACACCTTC.

The gene calls are TRBV28 and TRBJ1-4; D unclear. Germline values: CDR1 MDHEN, CDR2 SYDVKM. The CDR3 length is 12 residues. Trimming stripped 1 base from V and 10 bases from J, with 7 bases between. CDR3 amino acids: CASSLSVGKLFF. Here the CDR3 DNA reads TGTGCCAGCAGTTTATCAGTGGGAAAACTGTTTTTT.

This sequence joins TRBV7-2 and TRBJ2-7; D possibly corresponds to TRBD2 (5 bases). Trimming pared 4 bases from V and 7 bases from J, leaving 17 bases between. The CDR3 has 14 residues. The germline V gene encodes CDR1 SGHTA and CDR2 FQGNSA. CDR3 nucleotides: TGTGCCAGCAGCTACTCTACGATGAGCGGAGAGCAGTACTTC. Protein product: CASSYSTMSGEQYF.